This passage covers 14 T cell receptor beta chains from one sample sequenced in a study of response to subunit inactivated influenza vaccine. TCRdb recomputed calls from the RT-PCR reads with MiXCR, one row per CDR3 protein. The sample records about 570,000 distinct CDR3 sequences, about 11% being singletons. The same specimen was also included in a second study, on T cells expressing NK-cell markers. Turning to that study: TCR beta cDNA was generated via 5'RACE template switching incorporating UMIs.

The sequencing used PBMCs from blood, collected on the day of vaccination. These receptors came from a man between 45 and 60 years old who received an inactivated influenza vaccine.

The chain carries TRBV28 and TRBJ1-1; D remains ambiguous. V was pared by 7 bases and J by 0 bases, with 18 bases between. Germline assignment: CDR1 MDHEN and CDR2 SYDVKM. The CDR3 length is 16 residues. CDR3 in DNA: TGTGCCAGCACCCTGCGCCTGAGGGAGGTGAACACTGAAGCTTTCTTT. Translating gives CASTLRLREVNTEAFF.

V is TRBV20-1 and J is TRBJ2-7; 10 bases agree with TRBD2. Germline V gene data show CDR1 as DFQATT and CDR2 as SNEGSKA (reference sequence). The CDR3 consists of 14 residues. V shed 4 bases and J 1 base; nucleotides not matched to a gene: 4. The CDR3 spells CSAKGLAASYEQYF. The DNA for the CDR3 is TGCAGTGCTAAAGGACTAGCGGCTTCCTACGAGCAGTACTTC.

The rearrangement joins TRBV11-1 to TRBJ2-1; D remains ambiguous. Trimming removed 6 bases from V and 0 bases from J, with 30 bases in between. Per germline, CDR1 SGHAT and CDR2 FQDESV (reference sequence). The CDR3 contains 21 residues. As DNA, the CDR3 is TGTGCCAGCAGTTTTTACGGTTTTGGCCCGTCAGTCGCTAGCTCCTACAATGAGCAGTTCTTC. Translating gives CASSFYGFGPSVASSYNEQFF. The variable domain in full, with the rest retrieved from reference TRBV11-1 and TRBJ2-1, is EAEVAQSPRYKITEKSQAVAFWCDPISGHATLYWYRQILGQGPELLVQFQDESVVDDSQLPKDRFSAERLKGVDSTLKIQPAELGDSAMYLCASSFYGFGPSVASSYNEQFFGPGTRLTVL.

This chain joins TRBV7-6 and TRBJ2-7; perhaps TRBD1 as D (5 bases). Germline loops: CDR1 SGHVS, CDR2 FNYEAQ. The CDR3 contains 14 residues. The germline V and J ends were trimmed by 5 bases and 0 bases, with 11 bases remaining between them. CDR3 nucleotide sequence: TGTGCCAGCAGCCGTACAGGACCCTCCTACGAGCAGTACTTC. Translating gives CASSRTGPSYEQYF.

The table lists this clonotype with a few counts. This chain connects TRBV10-3 to TRBJ2-2; D is tentatively TRBD1 or TRBD2 (6 bases each). The germline V and J ends were trimmed by 3 bases and 4 bases, with 15 bases remaining between them. Germline CDR1 ENHRY, CDR2 SYGVKD. The CDR3 is 16 residues long. The CDR3 coding sequence is TGTGCCATCAGTGATCCGGGGGCAGGGCCCACCGGGGAGCTGTTTTTT. This encodes CAISDPGAGPTGELFF.

The chain couples TRBV6-2 or TRBV6-3 to TRBJ2-2; D is uncertain. V lost 7 bases and J lost 1, with 7 bases in between. Germline CDR1 reads MNHEY; CDR2 reads SVGEGT. This CDR3 has 13 amino acids. The CDR3 loop is CASNDKNTGELFF. CDR3 coding DNA: TGTGCCAGCAACGATAAGAACACCGGGGAGCTGTTTTTT.

In its sample, this clonotype was seen a few times. The V gene is TRBV7-2, the J gene TRBJ2-1; D might be TRBD1 or TRBD2, each matching 6 bases. The V and J ends lost 3 bases and 4 bases respectively, with 13 bases between them. The V gene's germline CDR1 is SGHTA and CDR2 FQGNSA. The CDR3 runs 15 residues. CDR3 sequence reads: CASSFEGGRYNEQFF. The CDR3, as DNA: TGTGCCAGCAGCTTTGAGGGGGGCCGATACAATGAGCAGTTCTTC.

V usage is TRBV7-2 and J usage is TRBJ2-1; D remains unclear. The CDR3 is 15 residues long. CDR1 is SGHTA and CDR2 is FQGNSA in the germline V gene. V lost 1 base, J lost 4 bases, and 11 bases lay in between. The DNA of the CDR3 is TGTGCCAGCAGCTTAGGGACGGTAATGTACAATGAGCAGTTCTTC. Its protein product is CASSLGTVMYNEQFF. Complete variable domain (other parts from reference TRBV7-2 and TRBJ2-1): GAGVSQSPSNKVTEKGKDVELRCDPISGHTALYWYRQSLGQGLEFLIYFQGNSAPDKSGLPSDRFSAERTGGSVSTLTIQRTQQEDSAVYLCASSLGTVMYNEQFFGPGTRLTVL.

V usage is TRBV19 and J usage is TRBJ2-7; the D gene is possibly TRBD2 (5 bases). Germline V gene lookup returns CDR1 LNHDA and CDR2 SQIVND (reference sequence). This CDR3 is 14 amino acids long. The V and J ends lost 4 bases and 7 bases respectively, with 17 bases between them. CDR3 in DNA: TGTGCCAGTAGTAGTCAGCGGACGGGAAGGGAGCAGTACTTC. This sequence encodes CASSSQRTGREQYF.

This clonotype was picked up a small number of times. The chain carries TRBV12-3 or TRBV12-4 and TRBJ1-1; D gene ambiguous. The CDR3 loop spans 14 amino acids. V dropped 6 bases and J dropped 3 bases, with 14 bases sitting between them. This CDR3 reads CASSLPDRDTEAFF. The DNA for the CDR3 is TGTGCCAGCAGCTTACCAGACCGGGACACTGAAGCTTTCTTT.

The chain carries TRBV6-1 and TRBJ2-7; D ambiguous. Trimming took 7 bases from V and 0 from J, leaving 16 bases between them. The CDR3 runs to 15 residues. Germline lookup yields CDR1 MNHNS and CDR2 SASEGT. CDR3 in amino acids: CASTTLSAASYEQYF. CDR3 DNA sequence: TGTGCCAGCACTACTTTGTCTGCGGCCTCCTACGAGCAGTACTTC.

Comment on this clonotype: A much larger clone lies one base from this, so it may be a read error. This chain links TRBV6-1 with TRBJ2-1; 10 bases align to TRBD2. The CDR3 totals 15 residues. Per the germline V gene, CDR1 is MNHNS and CDR2 is SASEGT. CDR3 amino acids: CASREAGGQYNELFF. In DNA form, the CDR3 reads TGTGCCAGCAGAGAAGCGGGGGGGCAGTACAATGAGCTGTTCTTC.

This clonotype was observed a handful of times. The chain combines TRBV20-1 with TRBJ1-6; D may be TRBD1 (5 bases). The V gene's germline CDR1 is DFQATT and CDR2 SNEGSKA (reference sequence). The CDR3 is made up of 16 amino acids. The germline V and J ends were trimmed by 0 bases and 2 bases, with 11 bases remaining between them. The CDR3 sequence: CSAREGGRAYNSPLHF. CDR3 coding DNA: TGCAGTGCTAGAGAGGGGGGACGTGCCTATAATTCACCCCTCCACTTT.

The V call is TRBV18, the J call TRBJ2-7; 8 positions match TRBD1. The CDR3 is 16 amino acids. Trimming cost V 5 bases and J 3 bases; bases outside gene matches: 12. Germline V gene lookup returns CDR1 KGHSH and CDR2 LQKENI. The CDR3 nucleotides are TGTGCCAGCTCAAAGACAGGGGTTCAGGACATCTACGAGCAGTACTTC. It codes for CASSKTGVQDIYEQYF.